Following are 10 T cell receptor beta chains from one sample sequenced in a study of Graves' ophthalmopathy and Graves' hyperthyroidism. CDR3 regions of TCR beta were amplified from RNA transcripts. Second-round multiplex PCR came after a first-round RT-PCR that employed HTBI primers. TCRdb passed the multiplex PCR reads through MiXCR, listing each CDR3 protein once. The top ten hold more than 2.5% of the sample, which has 660,000 or so distinct CDR3 sequences, just over 40% seen once. Sequenced sample: peripheral blood. The receptors were gathered from an adult man with Graves' ophthalmopathy.

This clonotype was seen at least ten times. CDR3: CASSIGVALRETQYF. The CDR3 coding sequence is TGTGCCAGTAGTATAGGTGTGGCGCTGAGGGAGACCCAGTACTTC. The chain combines TRBV19 with TRBJ2-5; no firm D call. CDR1 is LNHDA, CDR2 SQIVND, per germline (reference sequence). V shed 1 base and J shed 5 bases, with 14 bases lying between them. The CDR3 runs 15 residues.

The J gene is TRBJ2-3, the V gene TRBV29-1; D is possibly TRBD2 (5 bases). The CDR3 consists of 15 residues. Per the germline V gene, CDR1 is SQVTM and CDR2 is ANQGSEA. V was cut by 1 base and J by 1 base, with 12 bases left in between. The CDR3 nucleotides are TGCAGCGTTGAAGCGGAGGAAGGCGGCACAGATACGCAGTATTTT. This encodes CSVEAEEGGTDTQYF.

This clonotype has ten or more counts. This chain uses TRBV7-8 with TRBJ2-7, with TRBD1 matching 7 bases. Losses at the gene ends were 7 bases for V and 6 bases for J; bases not matched to a gene: 9. The germline CDR1 and CDR2 sequences are SGHVS and FQNEAQ. The CDR3 runs to 13 residues. CDR3 protein: CASTPQGSVEQYF. CDR3 bases: TGTGCCAGCACCCCACAGGGGTCCGTCGAGCAGTACTTC.

This chain joins TRBV25-1 and TRBJ2-7; D is perhaps TRBD1 (6 bases). The germline gives CDR1 MGHDK, CDR2 SYGVNS. V was clipped by 2 bases and J by 7 bases, with 6 bases between them. CDR3 length equals 11 residues. CDR3 sequence: CASSEGTEQYF. The CDR3 DNA is TGTGCCAGCAGTGAAGGGACAGAGCAGTACTTC.

Notes on this clonotype: Germline and junction disagree at one end, which may indicate a read error. V is TRBV7-7 and J is TRBJ1-4; D remains unclear. The germline CDR1 and CDR2 sequences are SSHAT and FNYEAQ (reference sequence). The CDR3 runs to 13 residues. CDR3 nucleotides: TGTGCTAGCAGCCGCCTGAAGACGGAAAAACTGTTTTTT. Protein product: CASSRLKTEKLFF.

As concerns this clonotype: The CDR3 carries no conserved terminal phenylalanine or tryptophan, so it likely arises from a read error. It is unclear where the CDR3 begins or ends on the DNA, so no DNA is shown, and the CDR3 is as TCRdb lists it. The rearrangement uses TRBV10-3 and TRBJ2-5; the table's D gene call, TRBD2, was not cross checked with the DNA. The CDR3 length equals 11 residues, ends included. Germline V gene lookup returns CDR1 ENHRY and CDR2 SYGVKD. The CDR3 protein is CAISESGGLAG.

This clonotype was counted ten times or more. The CDR3 region is CASSVVPTGGGDTF. CDR3 sequence (DNA): TGTGCCAGCAGCGTAGTACCGACAGGGGGAGGGGACACCTTC. The genes are TRBV9 and TRBJ1-2; 9 bases match TRBD1. This CDR3 has 14 amino acids. The ends lost 0 bases at V and 12 bases at J; junction bases unmatched: 9. The V gene's germline CDR1 is SGDLS and CDR2 YYNGEE.

V and J are TRBV15 and TRBJ1-1; D call uncertain. Trimming removed 0 bases from V and 5 bases from J, with 16 bases in between. CDR3 size: 16 residues. CDR1 is LNHNV, CDR2 YYDKDF, per germline (reference sequence). The CDR3 region is CATSRDVGVAGTEAFF. The CDR3 region has the DNA TGTGCCACCAGCAGAGATGTCGGGGTTGCGGGGACTGAAGCTTTCTTT.

This chain uses TRBV7-9 with TRBJ2-5, with D maybe TRBD2 (6 bases). Germline assignment: CDR1 SEHNR and CDR2 FQNEAQ (reference sequence). The CDR3 runs 16 residues. The V end was cut by 5 bases, the J end by 5 bases, with 21 bases between. This chain's CDR3 is CASSPGTGYERETQYF. The CDR3 nucleotides are TGTGCCAGCAGCCCAGGGACTGGGTACGAGAGGGAGACCCAGTACTTC.

Points on this clonotype: The junction shows a germline mismatch at one end, possibly a read error. The gene calls are TRBV10-3 and TRBJ1-4, with D possibly TRBD1 on 5 matching bases. The CDR3 runs 15 residues. CDR1 is ENHRY and CDR2 is SYGVKD in the germline V gene. In DNA form, the CDR3 reads TGTGCCACCAGTGCGGGGCGAGGATCTAATGAAAAACTGTCTTTC. This sequence encodes CATSAGRGSNEKLSF.